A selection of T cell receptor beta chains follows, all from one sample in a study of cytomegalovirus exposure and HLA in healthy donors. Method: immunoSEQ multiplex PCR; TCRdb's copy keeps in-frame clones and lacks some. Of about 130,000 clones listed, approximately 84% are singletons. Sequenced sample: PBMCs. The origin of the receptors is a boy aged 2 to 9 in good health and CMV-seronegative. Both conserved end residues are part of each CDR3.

CASSATSGGANEQFF | TRBJ2-1 | TRBV6-4
CASSQSREPAHEQFF | TRBJ2-1 | TRBV4-3
CASSSLSYFTFF | TRBJ1-1 | TRBV7-2
CASRGSEGQGADGYTF | TRBJ1-2 | TRBV2
CASSFSGASPLGEQFF | TRBJ2-1 | TRBV7-7
CASSEEQLPNTGELFF | TRBJ2-2 | TRBV2
CASSQERQGNQPQHF | TRBJ1-5 | TRBV4-3
CASSLAGSYGYTF | TRBJ1-2 | TRBV7-2
CASSDSPESTDTQYF | TRBJ2-3 | TRBV6-4
CASSFGVGGNTEAFF | TRBJ1-1 | TRBV7-6
CSSSSPDRVNTGELFF | TRBJ2-2 | TRBV7-9
CASSLWTLNRGYTF | TRBJ1-2 | TRBV21-1
CASSKRDATDTQYF | TRBJ2-3 | TRBV11-3
CASRLERGRLNSPLHF | TRBJ1-6 | TRBV28
CASTLSSDTPSNEQFF | TRBJ2-1 | TRBV11-1
CASTGVYGTDTQYF | TRBJ2-3 | TRBV6-5
CATSMASGGAGDTQYF | TRBJ2-3 | TRBV15
CASSLASRLAENYEQYF | TRBJ2-7 | TRBV7-8
CASSLDRGWFEQYF | TRBJ2-7 | TRBV5-5
CAISESGRALNTEAFF | TRBJ1-1 | TRBV10-3
CASSGLTSGNEQFF | TRBJ2-1 | TRBV2
CASSSEYRGSGTEAFF | TRBJ1-1 | TRBV7-9
CASSLESAGGPYNEQFF | TRBJ2-1 | TRBV11-2
CSSSLGAGIPSSYEQYF | TRBJ2-7 | TRBV7-9
CASSFGGTNTEAFF | TRBJ1-1 | TRBV5-1
CASSEGQGYNQPQHF | TRBJ1-5 | TRBV9
CASRKAGPNTGELFF | TRBJ2-2 | TRBV10-2
CATQEGSSGANVLTF | TRBJ2-6 | TRBV5-1
CASSRGGLNTEAFF | TRBJ1-1 | TRBV7-3
CASSLSGGNEQFF | TRBJ2-1 | TRBV7-9
CASSSGQGGDNEQFF | TRBJ2-1 | TRBV7-6
CASSQLSMGTGHTEAFF | TRBJ1-1 | TRBV18
CASSLGQETPYEQYF | TRBJ2-7 | TRBV18
CASSLVPRSLTKSYTEAFF | TRBJ1-1 | TRBV5-1
CASSLQDRFTEAFF | TRBJ1-1 | TRBV2
CATSRDRGGGFNEQYF | TRBJ2-7 | TRBV15
CAVPREANTEAFF | TRBJ1-1 | TRBV7-9
CASSLVSSSEAGGEETQYF | TRBJ2-5 | TRBV7-2
CASSQAGGLADTQYF | TRBJ2-3 | TRBV4-2
CASSLGGRVLAKSSEQFF | TRBJ2-1 | TRBV11-3
CASQKTPGSYEQYF | TRBJ2-7 | TRBV6-5